This TCR beta chain derives from a study of Graves' ophthalmopathy and Graves' hyperthyroidism. The V and J ends lost 10 bases and 0 bases respectively, with 13 bases between them. The CDR3 totals 14 residues. CDR1 and CDR2 (germline): MDHEN, SYDVKM. This clonotype was seen repeatedly, ten times or more. Antigen: not known. Study-level findings and limits: The model forecast ophthalmopathy progression, reaching over 70% sensitivity and 72.22% specificity. Ophthalmopathy could be told apart from stable hyperthyroidism by a 13-signature model (about 90% sensitivity, about 80% specificity).

Amplification of the TCR beta CDR3 regions used RNA transcripts (as template). HTBI primers primed a first-round RT-PCR, and a second-round multiplex PCR followed. TCRdb re-analysed the multiplex PCR reads in MiXCR, keeping a single row per CDR3 protein. Of 200,000 to 250,000 distinct CDR3 sequences in the sample, 29% were seen once. The receptor was derived from a man in his fifties or sixties with Graves' ophthalmopathy. The gene calls are TRBV28 and TRBJ1-5; D gene ambiguous. The specimen was peripheral blood. The CDR3 DNA reads as TGTGCCACCCGGACCCCGTATAGCAATCAGCCCCAGCATTTT. This encodes CATRTPYSNQPQHF.